This T cell receptor beta chain derives from a study of human T cells and chemical hapten exposure. Study information: 2% DPC applied to a 2 cm by 2 cm arm area sensitized donors.

Germline CDR1 and CDR2: SGHAT and FQNNGV. The CDR3 runs to 15 residues. Trimming removed 0 bases at V and 4 bases at J, with 10 bases between. This clonotype appeared a few times. TCRdb reprocessed the RACE reads via MiXCR and lists one record per CDR3 protein. The sample contains 75,000 to 100,000 distinct CDR3 sequences, around 12% of which appear only once. Time point defined: patch test 1, 2 weeks after DPC sensitization. Sample treatment: therapeutic diphenylcyclopropenone sensitization with weekly scalp DPC. Prior to application of each patch test, blood was drawn. The receptor was isolated from a woman aged 40 to 49 with alopecia areata. Some clones in this sample may be carry-over from other donors' samples. Sequencing was performed on whole blood, taken in connection with sensitization to the hapten diphenylcyclopropenone (DPC). V gene TRBV11-2 combines with J gene TRBJ2-1; D gene ambiguous. The chain's CDR3 is CASSLENALYNEQFF. The CDR3 DNA reads TGTGCCAGCAGCTTAGAAAACGCTCTGTACAATGAGCAGTTCTTC.